What follows are 7 T cell receptor beta chains derived from one specimen sequenced in a study of CD8+CD57+ T cells in acquired aplastic anemia. The TCR beta profiling, which covered VDJ combination and CDR3 sequence, was carried out using genomic DNA as the template. TCRdb independently ran MiXCR on the reads; one entry per CDR3 protein. The sample lists 210,000 or so distinct CDR3 sequences, roughly 50% seen once, with roughly 21% in the top ten. Sequenced patients had shown CD8+CD57+ cell expansion by flow cytometry. Sequenced sample: sorted CD4+, CD8+, or CD8+CD57+ T cells (not recorded which) from PBMCs. These receptor sequences come from a human donor with aplastic anemia.

This clonotype has just a few counts. The chain employs TRBV20-1 and TRBJ2-5; 12 bases are shared with TRBD1. There are 15 residues in the CDR3. V was pared by 2 bases and J by 7 bases, with 8 bases of the junction left unmatched. Germline values: CDR1 DFQATT, CDR2 SNEGSKA (reference sequence). The CDR3 region has the DNA TGCAGTGCTAGAAACCCGGGACAGGGGGCGCGGACCCAGTACTTC. Amino acid sequence: CSARNPGQGARTQYF.

This clonotype was counted ten times or more. The chain is built from TRBV19 and TRBJ2-6, with D perhaps given as TRBD1 or TRBD2 (6 bases each). V lost 3 bases and J 0 bases, leaving 15 bases between the germline ends. This CDR3 region has 18 residues. Germline V gene lookup returns CDR1 LNHDA and CDR2 SQIVND (reference sequence). The CDR3 nucleotides are TGTGCCAGTAGTATTGATAGGGGGGTGGGCTCTGGGGCCAACGTCCTGACTTTC. Translating it yields CASSIDRGVGSGANVLTF.

The genes are TRBV24-1 and TRBJ2-2, with 8 positions matching TRBD1. J gave up 7 bases and V 3 bases, and 6 bases lay outside the gene matches. Per germline, CDR1 KGHDR and CDR2 SFDVKD. This CDR3 comprises 15 residues. The DNA for the CDR3 is TGTGCCACCAGTGATGCCGGACAGGGCCTCGGGGAGCTGTTTTTT. The encoded protein is CATSDAGQGLGELFF.

V gene TRBV11-2 combines with J gene TRBJ1-6; D gene ambiguous. Germline values: CDR1 SGHAT, CDR2 FQNNGV. The CDR3 covers 14 residues. V dropped 2 bases and J dropped 5 bases, with 7 bases sitting between them. CDR3 amino acids: CASSLRPDNSPLHF. CDR3 bases: TGTGCCAGCAGCTTAAGGCCGGATAATTCACCCCTCCACTTT.

The V gene is TRBV5-1, the J gene TRBJ2-2, with TRBD1 as a possible D gene (6 bases). V lost 1 base, J lost 1 base, and 14 bases lay in between. CDR1 and CDR2 from the germline V gene are SGHRS and YFSETQ. The CDR3 loop spans 17 amino acids. The CDR3 spells CASSLSTQTGNTGELFF. The CDR3 nucleotides read TGCGCCAGCAGCTTGTCCACTCAGACAGGGAACACCGGGGAGCTGTTTTTT.

The V gene is TRBV20-1, the J gene TRBJ2-1; perhaps TRBD2 as D (6 bases). Trimming removed 3 bases at V and 1 base at J, with 13 bases between. Germline V lookup: CDR1 DFQATT, CDR2 SNEGSKA (reference sequence). This CDR3 has 15 amino acids. The CDR3: CSASGGDWSYNEQFF. In nucleotides, the CDR3 is TGCAGTGCTAGCGGCGGGGATTGGTCCTACAATGAGCAGTTCTTC.

In its sample, this clonotype was seen once. V is TRBV12-3 or TRBV12-4 and J is TRBJ2-6; tentatively, D is TRBD1 (6 bases). The V and J ends lost 7 bases and 0 bases respectively, with 16 bases between them. The CDR3 totals 17 residues. CDR3 in amino acids: CASTPGHLLSGANVLTF. The CDR3 bases are TGTGCCAGCACCCCGGGACACCTTCTCTCTGGGGCCAACGTCCTGACTTTC.